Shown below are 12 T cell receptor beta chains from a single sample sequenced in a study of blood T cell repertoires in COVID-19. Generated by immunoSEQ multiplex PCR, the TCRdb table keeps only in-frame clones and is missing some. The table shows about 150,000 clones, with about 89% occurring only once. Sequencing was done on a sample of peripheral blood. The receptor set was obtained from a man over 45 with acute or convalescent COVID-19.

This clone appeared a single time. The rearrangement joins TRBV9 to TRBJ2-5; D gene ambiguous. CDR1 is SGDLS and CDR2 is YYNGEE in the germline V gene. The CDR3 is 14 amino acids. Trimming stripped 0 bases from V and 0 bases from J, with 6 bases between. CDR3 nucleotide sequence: TGTGCCAGCAGCGTAGACCGGGACCAAGAGACCCAGTACTTC. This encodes CASSVDRDQETQYF. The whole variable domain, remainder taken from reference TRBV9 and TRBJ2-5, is DSGVTQTPKHLITATGQRVTLRCSPRSGDLSVYWYQQSLDQGLQFLIQYYNGEERAKGNILERFSAQQFPDLHSELNLSSLELGDSALYFCASSVDRDQETQYFGPGTRLLVL.

Written as DNA, the CDR3 is TGTGCCAGCAGTGTCACCGCCGGGACTAGCGGGGGTACCCAGTACTTC. Its translation is CASSVTAGTSGGTQYF. The chain uses TRBV2 and TRBJ2-5; the match to TRBD2 covers 14 bases. Germline-derived CDR1 and CDR2 are SNHLY and FYNNEI. Trimming removed 4 bases from V and 8 bases from J; junction bases left unmatched: 9. This CDR3 region has 16 residues.

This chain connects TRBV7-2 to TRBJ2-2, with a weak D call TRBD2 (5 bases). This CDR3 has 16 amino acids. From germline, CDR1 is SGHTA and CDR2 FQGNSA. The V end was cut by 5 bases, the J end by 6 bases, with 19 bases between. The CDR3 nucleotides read TGTGCCAGCAGCCCAAGAGGGCCCCGTTCGTCCGGGGAGCTGTTTTTT. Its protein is CASSPRGPRSSGELFF. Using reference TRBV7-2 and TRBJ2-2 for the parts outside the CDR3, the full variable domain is GAGVSQSPSNKVTEKGKDVELRCDPISGHTALYWYRQSLGQGLEFLIYFQGNSAPDKSGLPSDRFSAERTGGSVSTLTIQRTQQEDSAVYLCASSPRGPRSSGELFFGEGSRLTVL.

The CDR3 region is CASRSRAGGPHEQYV. CDR3 nucleotides: TGTGCCAGCAGATCACGAGCGGGGGGCCCCCACGAGCAGTACGTC. The V and J genes are TRBV28 and TRBJ2-7, with TRBD2 matching over 9 bases. V lost 6 bases and J lost 5; bases outside the gene matches: 11. Germline CDR1 is MDHEN and CDR2 is SYDVKM. The length of the CDR3 is 15 residues.

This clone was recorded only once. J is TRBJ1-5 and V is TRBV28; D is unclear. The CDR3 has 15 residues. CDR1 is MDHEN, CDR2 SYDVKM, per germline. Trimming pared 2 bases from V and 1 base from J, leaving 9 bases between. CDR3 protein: CASSLGQGSNQPQHF. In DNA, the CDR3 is TGTGCCAGCAGTTTAGGGCAAGGCAGCAATCAGCCCCAGCATTTT.

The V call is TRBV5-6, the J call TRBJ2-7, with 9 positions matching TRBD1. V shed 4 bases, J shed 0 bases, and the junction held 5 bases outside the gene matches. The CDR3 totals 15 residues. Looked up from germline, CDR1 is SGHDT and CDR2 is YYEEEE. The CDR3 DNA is TGTGCCAGCAGCCACTGGACAGGGGTCTCCTACGAGCAGTACTTC. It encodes CASSHWTGVSYEQYF.

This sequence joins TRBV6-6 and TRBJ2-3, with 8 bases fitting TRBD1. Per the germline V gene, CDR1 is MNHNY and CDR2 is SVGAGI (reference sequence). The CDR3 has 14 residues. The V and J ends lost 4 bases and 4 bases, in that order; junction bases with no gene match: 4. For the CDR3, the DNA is TGTGCCAGCAGTTCCGACAGGGGTTCAGATACGCAGTATTTT. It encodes CASSSDRGSDTQYF.

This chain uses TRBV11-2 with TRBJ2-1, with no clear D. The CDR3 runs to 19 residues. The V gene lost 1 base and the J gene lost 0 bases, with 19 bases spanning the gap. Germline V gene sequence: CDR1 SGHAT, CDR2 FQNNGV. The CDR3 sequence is CASSLVLGIAESSYNEQFF. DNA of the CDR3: TGTGCCAGCAGCTTAGTGTTGGGTATCGCGGAGAGCTCCTACAATGAGCAGTTCTTC.

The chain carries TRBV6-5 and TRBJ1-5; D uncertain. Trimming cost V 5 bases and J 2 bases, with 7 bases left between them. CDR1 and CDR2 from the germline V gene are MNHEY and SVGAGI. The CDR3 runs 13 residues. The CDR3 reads CASSRVRNQPQHF. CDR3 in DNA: TGTGCCAGCAGTCGGGTTCGCAATCAGCCCCAGCATTTT.

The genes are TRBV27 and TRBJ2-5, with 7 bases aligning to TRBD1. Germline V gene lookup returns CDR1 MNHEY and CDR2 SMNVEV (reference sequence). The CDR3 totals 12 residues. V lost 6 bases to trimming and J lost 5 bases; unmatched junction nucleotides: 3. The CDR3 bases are TGTGCCAGCAGGGGACAGTTGGAGACCCAGTACTTC. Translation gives CASRGQLETQYF.

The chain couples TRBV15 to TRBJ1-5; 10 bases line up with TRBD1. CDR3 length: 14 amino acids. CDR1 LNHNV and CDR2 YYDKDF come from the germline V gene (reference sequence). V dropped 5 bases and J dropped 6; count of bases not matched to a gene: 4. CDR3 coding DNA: TGTGCCACCAGCGTGGACAGGGGGTCTCAGCCCCAGCATTTT. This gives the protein CATSVDRGSQPQHF.

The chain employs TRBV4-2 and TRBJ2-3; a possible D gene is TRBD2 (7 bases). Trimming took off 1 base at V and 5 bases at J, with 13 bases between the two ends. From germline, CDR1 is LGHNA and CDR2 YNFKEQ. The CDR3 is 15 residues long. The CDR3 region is CASSQGRGAQDTQYF. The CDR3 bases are TGTGCCAGCAGCCAAGGTCGGGGGGCCCAAGATACGCAGTATTTT.